These T cell receptor beta chains were read from a single sample in a study of monozygotic twins with inflammatory bowel disease. TCRdb reprocessed the 5' RACE reads and keeps a single row for each CDR3 protein, giving no DNA. Its listing shows fewer than 550,000 distinct CDR3 sequences. Material: blood. These receptors were taken from a human donor with ulcerative colitis or Crohn's disease, or a healthy co-twin of an affected twin (not recorded which). Each CDR3 is given with its conserved first and last residue. Fields, in order: J gene, V gene, CDR3 protein.

TRBJ2-7	TRBV7-9	CASSWIRSYEQYF
TRBJ2-5	TRBV10-3	CAISESEVETQYF
TRBJ1-1	TRBV6-6	CASNPTGGGTEAFF
TRBJ2-3	TRBV29-1	CSVEPPRGQGNTDTQYF
TRBJ2-1	TRBV7-9	CASSYPGGPKNEQFF
TRBJ1-1	TRBV30	CAWNYEAEAFF
TRBJ2-7	TRBV29-1	CSVGDRGRSNPYEQYF
TRBJ2-2	TRBV7-2	CASSLLGPDTGELFF
TRBJ2-2	TRBV5-1	CASSFPTQNTGELFF
TRBJ2-1	TRBV20-1	CSASDRGGDNEQFF
TRBJ2-7	TRBV3-1	CASSQGPSGGAREQYF
TRBJ2-7	TRBV29-1	CSVDLDPGLMYEQYF
TRBJ1-5	TRBV20-1	CSARRGNQPQHF
TRBJ2-1	TRBV20-1	CSYGTAEPQQFF
TRBJ1-6	TRBV27	CASSPGTTNNSPLHF
TRBJ1-1	TRBV5-4	CASSLKQVSDTEAFF
TRBJ1-1	TRBV10-2	CASTSEYEAFF
TRBJ1-4	TRBV27	CASGPLGQGALTNEKLFF
TRBJ2-5	TRBV18	CASSPQGQGSETQYF
TRBJ2-5	TRBV11-2	CASSRSGLAGSIQETQYF
TRBJ2-4	TRBV11-2	CASSVQSTNIQYF
TRBJ2-7	TRBV3-1	CASSPGVSNYEQYF
TRBJ2-1	TRBV12-3/TRBV12-4	CASSLVGAGDEQFF
TRBJ2-1	TRBV19	CASSMGSGSINEQFF
TRBJ2-1	TRBV5-4	CASRPTGPPANEQFF
TRBJ1-1	TRBV5-1	CASSSIRRGYTEAFF
TRBJ2-1	TRBV5-1	CASSQTGQVEQFF
TRBJ1-1	TRBV7-2	CASSLGLAGGNTEAFF
TRBJ2-4	TRBV3-1	CASSQKNIQYF
TRBJ1-6	TRBV28	CASSSRQSSYNSPLHF
TRBJ1-6	TRBV9	CASAIGQVQNSPLHF
TRBJ1-4	TRBV20-1	CSATRGTGSEKLFF
TRBJ2-7	TRBV9	CASSPEGLTSNEQYF
TRBJ2-7	TRBV29-1	CSVGQARAYEQYF
TRBJ2-3	TRBV3-1	CASSGPWGSGGNTDTQYF
TRBJ2-3	TRBV18	CASSSARGVDTQYF
TRBJ1-2	TRBV7-9	CASSPGGSYHGYTF
TRBJ1-6	TRBV6-6	CASRRQVENSPLHF
TRBJ2-3	TRBV9	CASSAIGDTDTQYF
TRBJ2-6	TRBV2	CASSEMGANVLTF
TRBJ2-5	TRBV5-5	CASSLPAGGLETQYF
TRBJ1-2	TRBV12-3/TRBV12-4	CASSPLWTDGYTF
TRBJ2-7	TRBV5-1	CASSDSGAFLGEQYF
TRBJ2-3	TRBV5-1	CASSFGARTDTQYF
TRBJ1-1	TRBV5-1	CASSFRAPMGTEAFF
TRBJ1-1	TRBV6-1	CASSAFGTEAFF
TRBJ2-2	TRBV28	CATLWGNTGELFF
TRBJ2-7	TRBV6-5	CASSSADRGIYEQYF
TRBJ2-1	TRBV20-1	CSAVRERVLFF
TRBJ2-1	TRBV12-3/TRBV12-4	CASSKPGSYNEQFF
TRBJ2-5	TRBV20-1	CSAITYQVKTQYF
TRBJ1-2	TRBV10-2	CASSAGQFYGYTF
TRBJ1-2	TRBV15	CATSRKDGNYGYTF
TRBJ1-6	TRBV20-1	CSARGTGVSYNSPLHF
TRBJ2-1	TRBV20-1	CSAPDRGQSSYNEQFF
TRBJ1-6	TRBV25-1	CASSGDGRDSPLHF
TRBJ2-1	TRBV5-4	CASSWSSYNEQFF